The rows below give T cell receptor beta chains drawn from one sample of a study of blood T cell repertoires in COVID-19. The method was immunoSEQ multiplex PCR; TCRdb's version includes in-frame clones alone and lacks a portion of them. The sample yields 90,000 or so clones, 87% seen once. The sequencing input was peripheral blood. The receptor set was obtained from a human donor in a cohort sampled during active COVID-19. The conserved cysteine and the conserved F or W are not part of the CDR3 here. Where a row states a size, it is once, few, many or the class of an expanded clone; other rows omit it.

clone size,V gene,CDR3 protein
-,TRBV3-1/TRBV3-2,ASSQELPGLETEQF
-,TRBV7-6,ASSLGGLATNEKLF
-,TRBV7-9,ASSLVGGSYNEQF
-,TRBV20-1,SASTTTYEQY
-,TRBV7-9,ASSHGQNYGYT
-,TRBV7-6,ASSLSLTVSSYNEQF
once,TRBV13,ASSLGAGVTYEQY
-,TRBV29-1,SVPGGTEAF
-,TRBV7-3,ASSPGGRQSTDTQY
-,TRBV24-1,ATSDFPAGELF
-,TRBV29-1,SARYRGRNTEAF
-,TRBV19,ASSTLVTGTLTDTQY
-,TRBV9,ASSASRSQGNTEAF
-,TRBV27,ASSLRGGNTEAF
-,TRBV5-1,ASSLVSGGVGDTQY
-,TRBV7-9,ASSPGQIPGEQY
once,TRBV5-5,ASSSLGGGYGYT
-,TRBV12-5,ASGLNWRGEANEQF
-,TRBV7-9,ASSFGQGGNEQF